The sequence of this T cell receptor (beta chain) was determined in a study of human T cells and chemical hapten exposure. Study outcomes and limitations: There was no change with DPC sensitization in TCRs above 1 in 1000 frequency. Large CDR3 similarity clusters arose significantly more often from expanded TCRs than from controls.

This clonotype was picked up many times. The antigen is unknown. Regarding time point: patch test 1, 2 weeks after DPC sensitization. As to treatment: therapeutic diphenylcyclopropenone sensitization with weekly scalp DPC. It was unfractionated whole blood from which total RNA was extracted. A single record per CDR3 protein comes from TCRdb applying MiXCR to the RACE reads. The repertoire holds 95,000 to 150,000 distinct CDR3 sequences, roughly 13% seen once, with approximately 0.92% in the top ten. The clonotype was recovered from a man between 18 and 29 years old with alopecia areata. Some clones in this sample may be carry-over from other donors' samples. The sample was whole blood, taken in connection with sensitization to the hapten diphenylcyclopropenone (DPC).

The CDR3 protein is CASSLSSGTSNEQFF. The CDR3 coding sequence is TGTGCCAGCAGCCTTTCGTCCGGGACTAGTAATGAGCAGTTCTTC. This sequence joins TRBV11-2 and TRBJ2-1; the match to TRBD2 covers 8 bases. The CDR3 covers 15 residues. Losses at the gene ends were 5 bases for V and 7 bases for J; bases not matched to a gene: 10. CDR1 and CDR2 from the germline V gene are SGHAT and FQNNGV.